The source of this T cell receptor (beta chain) is a study of Graves' ophthalmopathy and Graves' hyperthyroidism. Study outcomes and limitations: Blood also harbored most expanded thyroid clonotypes above 0.001 frequency.

Hyperthyroidism cases were recent diagnoses of under 2 months' duration in people aged 18 to 65. The authors diagnosed from clinical symptoms, serum thyroxine, TRAb, thyroid ultrasound and orbital computed tomography. Only one count was recorded for this clonotype. The antigen remains undetermined. CDR3 length: 16 residues. CDR1 MGHDK and CDR2 SYGVNS come from the germline V gene. Deletions cut 6 bases from V and 7 bases from J, with 19 bases between. RNA served as the template for amplifying TCR beta CDR3 regions. An initial RT-PCR round employing HTBI primers preceded a second-round multiplex PCR. TCRdb re-called the multiplex PCR reads with MiXCR, one entry per CDR3 protein. The table includes around 1.1 million distinct CDR3 sequences, about 38% detected once.

The receptor comes from an adult man with Graves' hyperthyroidism. V and J are TRBV25-1 and TRBJ1-6; D is undetermined. The source material was peripheral blood or thyroid tissue (not recorded which). Here the CDR3 reads CASSIKVSGTNSPLHF. The CDR3 region has the DNA TGTGCCAGCAGCATAAAGGTGTCCGGTACCAATTCACCCCTCCACTTT.